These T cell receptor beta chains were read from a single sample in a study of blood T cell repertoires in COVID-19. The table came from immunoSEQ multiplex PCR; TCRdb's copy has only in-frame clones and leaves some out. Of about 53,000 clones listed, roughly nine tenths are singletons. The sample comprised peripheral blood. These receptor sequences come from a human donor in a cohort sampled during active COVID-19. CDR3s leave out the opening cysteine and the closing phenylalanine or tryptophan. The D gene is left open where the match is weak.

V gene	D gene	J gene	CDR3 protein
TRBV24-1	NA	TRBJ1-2	ATSDSRGRIGYT
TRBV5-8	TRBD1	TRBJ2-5	ASSRPERGTAETQY
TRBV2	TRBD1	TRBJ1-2	ASSAGQGPGYT
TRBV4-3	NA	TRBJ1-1	ASSPSSDSVGGTEAF
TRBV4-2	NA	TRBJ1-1	ASGRYTEAF
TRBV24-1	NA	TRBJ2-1	ATSEGIGGEQF
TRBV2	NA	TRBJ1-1	ASRYRANTEAF
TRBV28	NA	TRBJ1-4	ASRLQGLGEKLF
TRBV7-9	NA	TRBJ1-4	ASSFTGSNEKLF
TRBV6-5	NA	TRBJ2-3	ASRSGSYTQY
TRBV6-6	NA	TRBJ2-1	ASSPRESNEQF
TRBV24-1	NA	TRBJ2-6	ATSDLSVPNVLT
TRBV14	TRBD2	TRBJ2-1	ASSHPPGTSGSSSYNEQF
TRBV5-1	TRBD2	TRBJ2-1	ASSAGLAGGPSRNEQF
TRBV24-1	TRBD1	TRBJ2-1	ATSDPEDRDGNNEQF
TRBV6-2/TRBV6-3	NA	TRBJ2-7	ASSLNSYEQY
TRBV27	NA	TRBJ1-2	ASSPGQNYGYT
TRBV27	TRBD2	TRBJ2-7	ASSSSGGYYEQY
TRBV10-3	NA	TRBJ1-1	AIRFQENTEAF
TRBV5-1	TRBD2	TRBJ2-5	ASSRLAGPQETQY
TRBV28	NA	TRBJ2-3	ASMERNTDTQY
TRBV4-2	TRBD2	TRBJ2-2	ASSLGLAGGGELF
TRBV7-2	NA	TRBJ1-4	ASSSNPVGEKLF
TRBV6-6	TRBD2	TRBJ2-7	ASIGTSGLYEQY
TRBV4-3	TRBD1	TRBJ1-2	ASSQGRTGGDYGYT
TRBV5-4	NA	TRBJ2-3	ASSLEIGVDTQY
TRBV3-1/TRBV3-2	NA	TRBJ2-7	ASSQETRSEQY
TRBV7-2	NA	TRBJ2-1	ASSQPGYNEQF
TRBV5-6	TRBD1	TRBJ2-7	ASSLGLGTGTYEQY
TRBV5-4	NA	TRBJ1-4	ASSLGSSGRL
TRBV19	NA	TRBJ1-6	ASSISDSPLH
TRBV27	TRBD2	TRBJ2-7	ASSLASGLASTYEQY
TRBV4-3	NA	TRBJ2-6	ASTGGANVLT
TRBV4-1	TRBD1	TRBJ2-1	ASSQGQGVNNEQF
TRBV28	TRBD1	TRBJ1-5	ASRSRQGAKYQPQH
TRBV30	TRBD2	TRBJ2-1	AWSTSGTSYNEQF
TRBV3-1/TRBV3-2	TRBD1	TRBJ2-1	ASSNRGYNEQF